A selection of T cell receptor beta chains follows, all from one sample in a study of T cells after yellow fever vaccination. One entry per CDR3 protein results from TCRdb running MiXCR on the 5' RACE reads. This table holds roughly 500,000 distinct CDR3 sequences, about a fifth found once. Here the sequenced sample was PBMCs, taken 15 days after the yellow fever booster vaccination. The receptor source for this set is a man aged 30-40 years who received the YFV17D yellow fever vaccine. Both conserved end residues are part of each CDR3. Each record gives: CDR3 DNA, CDR3 protein, J gene, V gene, D gene, clone size. The D gene is left open where the match is weak. Clone size appears in some rows only: once, few, many, or a class for an expanded clone.

TGTGCCAGCAGTTTTGCGACTAGCGGGAATCACAATGAGCAGTTCTTC,CASSFATSGNHNEQFF,TRBJ2-1,TRBV12-3/TRBV12-4,TRBD2,NA
TGCAGCGTTGTCGCAGGACAAGAGACCCAGTACTTC,CSVVAGQETQYF,TRBJ2-5,TRBV29-1,NA,NA
TGCGCCAGCAGCTTGGGACTAGCGGCAACCGGGGAGCTGTTTTTT,CASSLGLAATGELFF,TRBJ2-2,TRBV5-1,TRBD2,many
TGCGCCAGCAGCTGTGCCGGGACAGTCTCCTACGAGCAGTACTTC,CASSCAGTVSYEQYF,TRBJ2-7,TRBV23-1,TRBD1,few
TGTGCCAGCAGCTCTACGTCGGATAGCTCCTACAATGAGCAGTTCTTC,CASSSTSDSSYNEQFF,TRBJ2-1,TRBV7-2,NA,NA
TGTGCCAGCAGCCGGTCCTGGCGGGCTAAGGATACGCAGTATTTT,CASSRSWRAKDTQYF,TRBJ2-3,TRBV7-2,NA,few
TGTGCCAGCAGCTTAGAGTGGGTCTCCTACAATGAGCAGTTCTTC,CASSLEWVSYNEQFF,TRBJ2-1,TRBV7-2,NA,NA
TGTGCCAGCAGCCAATTAGATCTCCTATCCTACGAGCAGTACTTC,CASSQLDLLSYEQYF,TRBJ2-7,TRBV3-1,NA,few
TGTGCCAGCAGCTCAGAGGGCAGGGGGAGCTCCTACGAGCAGTACTTC,CASSSEGRGSSYEQYF,TRBJ2-7,TRBV11-2,TRBD1,NA
TGTGCCAGCAGATATGAGGGACAGCCAAGGGAGACCCAGTACTTC,CASRYEGQPRETQYF,TRBJ2-5,TRBV28,TRBD1,NA
TGTGCCAGCAGTGATGTGGGAGGATCCTACAATGAGCAGTTCTTC,CASSDVGGSYNEQFF,TRBJ2-1,TRBV2,NA,NA
TGTGCCAGCAGCCCTAGGGTTAAGCACAATGAGCAGTTCTTC,CASSPRVKHNEQFF,TRBJ2-1,TRBV9,NA,NA
TGCAGTGCGACCACCGGGACTAGCGGGGATACGCAGTATTTT,CSATTGTSGDTQYF,TRBJ2-3,TRBV20-1,TRBD2,few
TGTGCCTGGAGTCCCGGAAACACCGGGGAGCTGTTTTTT,CAWSPGNTGELFF,TRBJ2-2,TRBV30,NA,NA
TGTGCCAGCACGTTTTCTGATGGTGAGCAGTTCTTC,CASTFSDGEQFF,TRBJ2-1,TRBV27,NA,NA
TGTGCCAGCAGTTTAGGGGGGACCTATGGCTACACCTTC,CASSLGGTYGYTF,TRBJ1-2,TRBV28,NA,NA
TGTGCCAGCAGGGAGGGCGGAAAGACCCAGTACTTC,CASREGGKTQYF,TRBJ2-5,TRBV12-3/TRBV12-4,NA,NA